The sequence of this TCR beta chain was determined in a study of CD8+CD57+ T cells in acquired aplastic anemia. Looking at the study overall: Across the sorted CD4+ and CD8+ cells, DNA amounts averaged roughly 3 ug. Regarding the study as a whole: It was found that twenty-nine CD8+ CDR3 sequences were shared between patients and controls.

This clonotype was seen just once. What it binds is unknown. This CDR3 is built from 18 residues. V trimming: 4 bases; J trimming: 7 bases; junction bases outside the gene matches: 15. Germline CDR1 and CDR2: KGHDR and SFDVKD. TCR beta VDJ and CDR3 profiling used genomic DNA as template. TCRdb called the reads again in MiXCR, with one record for every CDR3 protein. The top ten clones hold 8% to 9.5% of a sample with around 150,000 distinct CDR3 sequences, 41% of them seen once. This TCR came from a human donor in good health, serving as a control. The sequenced sample was sorted CD4+, CD8+, or CD8+CD57+ T cells (not recorded which) from PBMCs. The V gene is TRBV24-1, the J gene TRBJ2-5; 12 bases map to TRBD2. The CDR3 DNA is TGTGCCACCAGTGAGCCTGGTCGGGCCCTAGCGGGAGGGGTGACCCAGTACTTC. Its translation: CATSEPGRALAGGVTQYF.